This T cell receptor (beta chain) was sequenced in a study of cytomegalovirus exposure and HLA in healthy donors. Broader study findings: Three CMV-associated chains were confirmed in vitro to be specific for CMV antigens. One later analysis, an examination of the 100 to 150 validation repertoires, found that first-cohort TCR clusters tended to co-occur in them.

Assay used: immunoSEQ multiplex PCR; TCRdb lists only in-frame clones, some missing. The sample has some 76,000 clones; less than 95% are singletons. The study drew the donors from its roughly 120-subject validation cohort, separate from the approximately 700-subject first cohort. Regarding this clone: Its specificity is unknown.

The V and J ends lost 3 bases and 7 bases, in that order; junction bases with no gene match: 3. This CDR3 contains 14 residues. CDR1 WNHNN and CDR2 SYGVQD come from the germline V gene (reference sequence). The sample comprised PBMCs. This chain joins TRBV10-1 and TRBJ1-6; 7 bases fit TRBD1. The TCR originated in a woman aged 18-29 years in good health and CMV-seronegative. The CDR3 region has the DNA TGCGCCAGCAGTGAAGGGGGCTGGAATTCACCCCTCCACTTT. It codes for CASSEGGWNSPLHF.